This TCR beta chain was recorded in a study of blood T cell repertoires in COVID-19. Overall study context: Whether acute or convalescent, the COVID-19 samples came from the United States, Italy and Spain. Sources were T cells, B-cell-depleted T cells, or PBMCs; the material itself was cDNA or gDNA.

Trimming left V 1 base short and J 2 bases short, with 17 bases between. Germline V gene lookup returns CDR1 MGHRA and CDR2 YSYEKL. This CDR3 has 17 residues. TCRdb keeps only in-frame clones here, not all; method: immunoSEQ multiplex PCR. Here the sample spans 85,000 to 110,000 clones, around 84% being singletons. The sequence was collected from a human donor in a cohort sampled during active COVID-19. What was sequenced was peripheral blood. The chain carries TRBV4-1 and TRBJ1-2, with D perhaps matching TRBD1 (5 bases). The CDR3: CASSQGHGGGVNYGYTF. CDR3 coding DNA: TGCGCCAGCAGCCAAGGTCATGGTGGGGGGGTGAACTATGGCTACACCTTC.